The 31 T cell receptor beta chains below were found in one sample sequenced in a study of prognosis after radiotherapy for stage I lung cancer (dated by TCRdb to about 2021). Sequencer: Illumina HiSeq 3000. Two rounds of multiplex PCR on genomic DNA were used to amplify the TCR beta CDR3 region. In the first round of PCR, primers specific to each TRBV and TRBJ gene were used, and the primer sequences are filed in Chinese patent CN105087789A. TCRdb reworked the public reads: Q25 trimming with fastp, MiXCR clone assembly, productive beta chains retained. Every entry covers one CDR3 protein and lists the most common genes and DNA from its rows. This sample has 45,000 to 70,000 distinct CDR3 sequences in its table, and 26% of those were observed once. The ten largest clones add up to about 7.5% of the sample. The sequenced sample was PBMCs, obtained before or after stereotactic body radiation therapy (not recorded which). The origin of the receptors is a donor over 45 with non-small cell lung cancer.

This clonotype has ten or more counts. This chain links TRBV24-1 with TRBJ2-1; 7 positions agree with TRBD1. This CDR3 region has 15 residues. Germline CDR1 and CDR2: KGHDR and SFDVKD. With 3 bases clipped from V and 6 bases from J, the junction kept 7 bases outside the gene matches. The CDR3 spells CATSDVTGKSNEQFF. As DNA, the CDR3 is TGTGCCACCAGTGATGTGACAGGGAAGAGCAATGAGCAGTTCTTC.

In its sample, this clonotype was seen many times. This chain joins TRBV6-1 and TRBJ2-2; maybe TRBD2 (5 bases). The germline V gene encodes CDR1 MNHNS and CDR2 SASEGT. The V gene lost 6 bases and the J gene lost 8 bases, with 19 bases spanning the gap. The CDR3 extends over 15 amino acids. CDR3 in DNA: TGTGCCAGCAGCTTAGACCAGCGGTTGCGAGGGGAGCTGTTTTTT. Amino acid sequence: CASSLDQRLRGELFF.

This clonotype was seen repeatedly, ten times or more. The V and J genes are TRBV25-1 and TRBJ1-1; 7 bases agree with TRBD1. The CDR3 is 14 amino acids. Trimming cost V 5 bases and J 4 bases; bases outside gene matches: 7. Per the germline V gene, CDR1 is MGHDK and CDR2 is SYGVNS. CDR3: CASSSDREATEAFF. Here the CDR3 DNA reads TGTGCCAGCAGTAGTGACAGGGAGGCCACTGAAGCTTTCTTT.

The sample holds many counts of this clonotype. This rearrangement joins TRBV19 to TRBJ1-4; D unclear. The CDR3 sequence is 16 residues long. The ends were cut back, 3 bases at V and 0 bases at J, with 11 bases in the middle. Germline CDR1 is LNHDA and CDR2 is SQIVND (reference sequence). This chain's CDR3 is CASSIGGPATNEKLFF. The CDR3 nucleotides are TGTGCCAGTAGTATCGGAGGTCCTGCAACTAATGAAAAACTGTTTTTT.

The V gene is TRBV20-1, the J gene TRBJ2-2; 8 bases agree with TRBD1. Germline V gene sequence: CDR1 DFQATT, CDR2 SNEGSKA (reference sequence). Trimming cost V 2 bases and J 5 bases; bases outside gene matches: 1. There are 13 residues in the CDR3. CDR3: CSARHRGTGELFF. CDR3 nucleotide sequence: TGCAGTGCTAGACACAGGGGGACCGGGGAGCTGTTTTTT.

The table lists this clonotype with many counts. The chain couples TRBV12-3 or TRBV12-4 to TRBJ1-1, with TRBD1 identical over 7 bases. J gave up 7 bases and V 6 bases, and 17 bases lay outside the gene matches. The length of the CDR3 is 16 residues. DNA for the CDR3: TGTGCCAGCAGGTCTCCAGGGGGGGCGGGCCCCCTTGAAGCTTTCTTT. Encoded protein: CASRSPGGAGPLEAFF.

In this sample, this clonotype turned up many times. The gene calls are TRBV14 and TRBJ2-3; D is unresolved. V was trimmed by 3 bases and J by 6 bases, leaving 4 bases between them. CDR3 length: 11 amino acids. Germline CDR1 and CDR2: SGHDN and FVKESK. The CDR3 is CASSHVDTQYF. CDR3 nucleotide sequence: TGTGCCAGCAGCCACGTGGATACGCAGTATTTT.

This clonotype appeared many times. V gene TRBV6-1 combines with J gene TRBJ1-5, with 8 bases aligning to TRBD1. CDR3 length: 16 amino acids. CDR1 is MNHNS and CDR2 is SASEGT in the germline V gene. V dropped 10 bases and J dropped 5; count of bases not matched to a gene: 16. The CDR3 DNA reads as TGTGCCACCTCAACCTCGGACAGGGAGGGGCATCAGCCCCAGCATTTT. Translating it yields CATSTSDREGHQPQHF.

Many counts were recorded for this clonotype. The V gene is TRBV5-1, the J gene TRBJ1-1; TRBD1 aligns across 8 bases. Germline assignment: CDR1 SGHRS and CDR2 YFSETQ. The CDR3 contains 15 residues. The trim removed 4 bases at V and 1 base at J, leaving 6 bases unmatched. DNA for the CDR3: TGCGCCAGCAGCGAAGGACAGGGTTCGAACACTGAAGCTTTCTTT. Protein product: CASSEGQGSNTEAFF.

There are many counts of this clonotype. As DNA, the CDR3 is TGTGCCAGCAGCGTAGGACAGGGAAAAGGTGGCTACACCTTC. It translates to CASSVGQGKGGYTF. The chain recombines TRBV9 with TRBJ1-2; 7 positions agree with TRBD1. The V and J ends lost 0 bases and 7 bases, in that order; junction bases with no gene match: 6. Per germline, CDR1 SGDLS and CDR2 YYNGEE. The CDR3 sequence is 14 residues long.

As to this clonotype: A much larger clone lies a single base off, so this may be a read error. The chain employs TRBV7-9 and TRBJ1-5, with TRBD1 as a possible D gene (6 bases). Germline V CDR1 and CDR2: SEHNR, FQNEAQ (reference sequence). V shed 8 bases and J shed 4 bases, with 12 bases lying between them. CDR3 length equals 13 residues. This chain's CDR3 is CASEGTRNQPQHF. In nucleotides, the CDR3 is TGTGCCAGCGAGGGGACACGGAATCAGCCCCAGCATTTT. The full variable domain, with the rest looked up from reference TRBV7-9 and TRBJ1-5, is DTGVSQNPRHKITKRGQNVTFRCDPISEHNRLYWYRQTLGQGPEFLTYFQNEAQLEKSRLLSDRFSAERPKGSFSTLEIQRTEQGDSAMYLCASEGTRNQPQHFGDGTRLSIL.

For this clonotype: A read error may be the cause here, since a much bigger clone is one base away. The chain has TRBV19 and TRBJ2-3, with 7 bases fitting TRBD1. The germline V gene has CDR1 LNHDA and CDR2 SQIVND (reference sequence). This CDR3 region has 15 residues. The CDR3 nucleotides read TGTGCCTGTAGTATAGGGGGCAGCCGCACAGATACGCAGTATTTT. It is translated as CACSIGGSRTDTQYF.

Concerning this clonotype: A read error may be the cause here, since a much bigger clone is one base away. This sequence joins TRBV7-9 and TRBJ2-7; TRBD1 might be the D (6 bases). Germline V gene lookup returns CDR1 SEHNR and CDR2 FQNEAQ (reference sequence). The CDR3 totals 15 residues. This CDR3 is CAISPGQGRVYEQYF. In DNA form, the CDR3 reads TGTGCCATCAGCCCAGGGCAGGGGCGCGTTTACGAGCAGTACTTC.

This clonotype was detected ten times or more. The rearrangement joins TRBV3-1 to TRBJ2-3; D tentatively fits TRBD1 or TRBD2 (6 bases each). This CDR3 spans 18 amino acids. CDR1 and CDR2 (germline): LGHDT, YNNKEL (reference sequence). V was trimmed by 4 bases and J by 0 bases, leaving 20 bases between them. The CDR3 DNA sequence: TGTGCCAGCAGCCTTCCCAGGAGGGGGAATCCTAGCACAGATACGCAGTATTTT. This translates into CASSLPRRGNPSTDTQYF.

This clonotype was seen many times. The chain couples TRBV7-2 to TRBJ1-2; the D is unclear. Germline V gene lookup returns CDR1 SGHTA and CDR2 FQGNSA. Trimming took 5 bases from V and 3 from J, leaving 10 bases between them. The CDR3 is 13 residues long. This CDR3 reads CASSPLPDYGYTF. Written as DNA, the CDR3 is TGTGCCAGCAGCCCTCTCCCCGACTATGGCTACACCTTC.

This clonotype was found many times. The V call is TRBV9, the J call TRBJ1-3, with 7 bases that match TRBD1. The germline gives CDR1 SGDLS, CDR2 YYNGEE. The trim removed 0 bases at V and 0 bases at J, leaving 6 bases unmatched. The CDR3 contains 17 residues. CDR3 in amino acids: CASSVAPGTASGNTIYF. For the CDR3, the DNA is TGTGCCAGCAGCGTAGCTCCCGGGACAGCCTCTGGAAACACCATATATTTT.

In its sample, this clonotype was seen many times. The CDR3 is CASQGDGNTEAFF. The CDR3 DNA follows: TGTGCCAGCCAGGGGGACGGGAACACTGAAGCTTTCTTT. V gene TRBV3-1 combines with J gene TRBJ1-1; TRBD1 agrees at 7 bases. The V gene end was trimmed by 8 bases and the J gene end by 1 base; junction bases not matched to a gene: 4. Germline lookup yields CDR1 LGHDT and CDR2 YNNKEL (reference sequence). The CDR3 runs to 13 residues.

On this clonotype itself: One end of the junction varies from germline; a read error may be responsible. The rearrangement joins TRBV12-3 or TRBV12-4 to TRBJ1-6; D is unclear. This CDR3 has 14 residues. The CDR3 bases are TGTGCCAGCAGTTTTCTTTTGAGGGAATCACCCGTCCACTTT. Its protein is CASSFLLRESPVHF.

This chain links TRBV24-1 with TRBJ2-1; 8 bases map to TRBD2. Germline assignment: CDR1 KGHDR and CDR2 SFDVKD. Trimming at V came to 4 bases and at J to 8 bases, leaving 6 bases not matched to a gene. There are 14 residues in the CDR3. Written as DNA, the CDR3 is TGTGCCACCAGTGACGGGGGGGGGTGCCATGAGCAGTTCTTC. Translation: CATSDGGGCHEQFF.

The chain is built from TRBV9 and TRBJ2-2; D not resolved. Trimming left V 7 bases short and J 8 bases short, with 18 bases between. This CDR3 region has 14 residues. Per the germline V gene, CDR1 is SGDLS and CDR2 is YYNGEE. This CDR3 is CASVALPRGGELFF. CDR3 nucleotide sequence: TGTGCCAGCGTAGCTCTTCCTAGAGGTGGGGAGCTGTTTTTT.

This clonotype was observed many times. This sequence joins TRBV5-1 and TRBJ1-3; 7 bases map to TRBD1. The CDR3 is 14 amino acids. Per the germline V gene, CDR1 is SGHRS and CDR2 is YFSETQ. Unmatched junction bases numbered 3, after V lost 4 bases and J lost 2 bases. CDR3 DNA: TGCGCCAGCAGCATTGACAGGGCTGGAAACACCATATATTTT. It translates to CASSIDRAGNTIYF.

In regard to this clonotype: A far larger clone differs by one base, so this is likely a read error. This chain links TRBV12-3 or TRBV12-4 with TRBJ1-2; D might be TRBD1 (6 bases). The length of the CDR3 is 14 residues. With 5 bases removed from V and 2 bases from J, the gap between germline ends came to 12 bases. The chain's CDR3 is CASSDADRNYGYTF. The CDR3 DNA follows: TGTGCCAGCAGTGACGCGGACAGAAACTATGGCTACACCTTC.

This clonotype has a count of ten or more. The genes are TRBV30 and TRBJ2-7, with D perhaps TRBD2 (7 bases). Germline CDR1 and CDR2: GTSNPN and SVGIG (reference sequence). Trimming stripped 0 bases from V and 2 bases from J, with 17 bases between. The CDR3 runs 16 residues. DNA of the CDR3: TGTGCCTGGAGTGTATCCGTGGGGGGGCGGGCCTACGAGCAGTACTTC. It encodes CAWSVSVGGRAYEQYF.

This clonotype came up many times. The V and J genes are TRBV3-1 and TRBJ2-3, with 7 bases aligning to TRBD1. In germline, CDR1 is LGHDT, CDR2 YNNKEL (reference sequence). The CDR3 contains 15 residues. The V segment lost 1 base and the J segment 4 bases; nucleotides outside the gene matches: 5. This chain's CDR3 is CASSQGQGHADTQYF. The CDR3 coding sequence is TGTGCCAGCAGCCAAGGACAGGGTCATGCAGATACGCAGTATTTT.

This clonotype was seen many times. It is likely a read error, because the conserved phenylalanine at the end of the CDR3 is missing. The chain links TRBV6-1 to TRBJ2-7; 9 bases fit TRBD2. The CDR3 has 14 residues. Germline assignment: CDR1 MNHNS and CDR2 SASEGT. Trimming took 4 bases from V and 2 from J; bases not matched to a gene: 3. CDR3 region: CASSGSSGAYEQYL. CDR3 nucleotide sequence: TGTGCCAGCAGTGGGTCTAGCGGGGCCTACGAGCAGTACCTC.

This clonotype was seen many times. The chain recombines TRBV7-2 with TRBJ1-1; maybe TRBD1 (6 bases). V dropped 2 bases and J dropped 10 bases, with 17 bases sitting between them. The CDR3 loop spans 14 amino acids. Germline V gene sequence: CDR1 SGHTA, CDR2 FQGNSA. The CDR3 loop is CASSLSGLGRGAFF. CDR3 in DNA: TGTGCCAGCAGCTTATCGGGGTTAGGCAGGGGAGCTTTCTTT.

V is TRBV6-1 and J is TRBJ1-1; D ambiguous. The CDR3 totals 12 residues. CDR1 MNHNS and CDR2 SASEGT come from the germline V gene. V was cut by 5 bases and J by 14 bases, with 18 bases left in between. This CDR3 reads CASSRTNTETFF. CDR3 DNA sequence: TGTGCCAGCAGTAGGACGAACACTGAAACCTTCTTT.

In the case of this clonotype: A much larger clone lies one base from this, so it may be a read error. The CDR3 coding sequence is TGCAGTGCCCCCAGACCGAGTTTTGCTTTCTTT. This gives the protein CSAPRPSFAFF. This chain uses TRBV20-1 with TRBJ1-1; D not certain. The germline gives CDR1 DFQATT, CDR2 SNEGSKA (reference sequence). The CDR3 length is 11 residues. Trimming took off 6 bases at V and 11 bases at J, with 16 bases between the two ends.

The chain links TRBV29-1 to TRBJ2-7; D gene unclear. Deletions cut 4 bases from V and 3 bases from J, with 13 bases between. CDR3 size: 13 residues. Germline V gene data show CDR1 as SQVTM and CDR2 as ANQGSEA. CDR3 sequence reads: CSVAGTCGYEQYF. The CDR3 DNA sequence: TGCAGCGTTGCCGGTACTTGCGGCTACGAGCAGTACTTC.

V is TRBV7-6 and J is TRBJ2-5; D may be TRBD2 (5 bases). Germline V CDR1 and CDR2: SGHVS, FNYEAQ. This CDR3 is 14 amino acids long. V was pared by 1 base and J by 4 bases, with 10 bases between. CDR3 amino acids: CASSLERERETQYF. DNA for the CDR3: TGTGCCAGCAGCTTAGAGAGGGAACGAGAGACCCAGTACTTC.

Comment on this clonotype: One base separates it from a far larger clone, so it is likely a read error. J is TRBJ2-2 and V is TRBV6-4; D may be TRBD1 (6 bases). From germline, CDR1 is MRHNA and CDR2 SNTAGT. This CDR3 has 14 amino acids. V was pared by 10 bases and J by 4 bases, with 16 bases between. The CDR3 spells CATRPYRVTGELFF. The DNA of the CDR3 is TGTGCCACCAGGCCTTACAGGGTCACCGGGGAGCTGTTTTTT.